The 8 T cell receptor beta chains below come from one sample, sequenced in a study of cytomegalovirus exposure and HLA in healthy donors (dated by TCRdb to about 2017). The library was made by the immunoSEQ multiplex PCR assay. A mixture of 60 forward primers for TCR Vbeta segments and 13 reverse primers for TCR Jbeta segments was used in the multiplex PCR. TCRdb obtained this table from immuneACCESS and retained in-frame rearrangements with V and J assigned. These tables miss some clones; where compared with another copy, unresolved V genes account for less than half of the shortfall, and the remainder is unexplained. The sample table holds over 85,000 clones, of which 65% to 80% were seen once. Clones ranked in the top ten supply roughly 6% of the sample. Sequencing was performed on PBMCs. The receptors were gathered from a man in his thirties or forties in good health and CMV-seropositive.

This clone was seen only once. As DNA, the CDR3 is TGTGCCAGTAGTATAAGGACTAGCGGGGGCGCCGGGAGCACGCAGTATTTT. It encodes CASSIRTSGGAGSTQYF. This rearrangement joins TRBV19 to TRBJ2-3; 13 bases match TRBD2. J lost 9 bases, V lost 2 bases, and 11 bases had no gene match. The length of the CDR3 is 17 residues. Germline loops: CDR1 LNHDA, CDR2 SQIVND (reference sequence). The whole variable domain, filled in from reference TRBV19 and TRBJ2-3, reads DGGITQSPKYLFRKEGQNVTLSCEQNLNHDAMYWYRQDPGQGLRLIYYSQIVNDFQKGDIAEGYSVSREKKESFPLTVTSAQKNPTAFYLCASSIRTSGGAGSTQYFGPGTRLTVL.

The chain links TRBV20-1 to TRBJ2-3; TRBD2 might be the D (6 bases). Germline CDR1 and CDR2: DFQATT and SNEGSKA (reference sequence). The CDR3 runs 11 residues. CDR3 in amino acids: CSSAGGLTQYF. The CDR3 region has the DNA TGCAGCTCCGCCGGGGGACTTACGCAGTATTTT.

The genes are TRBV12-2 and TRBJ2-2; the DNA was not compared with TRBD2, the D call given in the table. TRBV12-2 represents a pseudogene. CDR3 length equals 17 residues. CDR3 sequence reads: CASRLVSSGGASGELFF. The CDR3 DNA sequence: TGTGCAAGTCGCTTAGTATCTAGCGGGGGGGCCAGCGGGGAGCTGTTTTTT.

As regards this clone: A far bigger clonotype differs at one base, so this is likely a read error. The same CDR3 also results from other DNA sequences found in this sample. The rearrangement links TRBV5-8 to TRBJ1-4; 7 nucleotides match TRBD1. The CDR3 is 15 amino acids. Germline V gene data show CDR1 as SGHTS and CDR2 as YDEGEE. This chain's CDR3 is CASSGGQLSGEKLFF. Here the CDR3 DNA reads TGCGCCAGCAGCGGGGGACAGTTGAGTGGTGAAAAACTGTTTTTT.

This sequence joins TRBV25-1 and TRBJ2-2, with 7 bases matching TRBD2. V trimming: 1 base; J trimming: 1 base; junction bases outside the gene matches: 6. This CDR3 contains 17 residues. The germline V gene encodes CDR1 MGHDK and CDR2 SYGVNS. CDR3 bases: TGTGCCAGCAGTGAATCCGGGGGGACTGTGAACACCGGGGAGCTGTTTTTT. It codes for CASSESGGTVNTGELFF.

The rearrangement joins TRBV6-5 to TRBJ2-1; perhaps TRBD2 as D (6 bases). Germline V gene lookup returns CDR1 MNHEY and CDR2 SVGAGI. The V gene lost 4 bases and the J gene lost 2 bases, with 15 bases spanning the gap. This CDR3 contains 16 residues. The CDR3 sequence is CASSFLAEIPYNEQFF. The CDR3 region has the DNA TGTGCCAGCAGTTTCTTAGCGGAGATCCCCTACAATGAGCAGTTCTTC.

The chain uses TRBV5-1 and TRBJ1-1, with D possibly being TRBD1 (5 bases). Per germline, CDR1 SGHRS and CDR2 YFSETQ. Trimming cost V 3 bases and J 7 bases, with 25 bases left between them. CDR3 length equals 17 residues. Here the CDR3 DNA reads TGCGCCAGCAGCTGGCACGGTGGGGTCCGGGGGGAACTTGAAGCTTTCTTT. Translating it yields CASSWHGGVRGELEAFF. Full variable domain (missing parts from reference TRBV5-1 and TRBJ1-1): KAGVTQTPRYLIKTRGQQVTLSCSPISGHRSVSWYQQTPGQGLQFLFEYFSETQRNKGNFPGRFSGRQFSNSRSEMNVSTLELGDSALYLCASSWHGGVRGELEAFFGQGTRLTVV.

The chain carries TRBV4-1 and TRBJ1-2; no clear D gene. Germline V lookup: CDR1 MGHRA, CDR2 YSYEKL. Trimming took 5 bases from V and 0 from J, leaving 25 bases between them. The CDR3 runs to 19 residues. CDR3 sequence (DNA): TGCGCCAGCAGCTCCGGCGGTCCTGTTTTTAGTGCAGCTAACTATGGCTACACCTTC. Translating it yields CASSSGGPVFSAANYGYTF.